These 9 T cell receptor beta chains were sequenced from one sample in a study of CD8 T cells in Susac syndrome. RNA in amounts of about 0.5 to 1 ug was reverse transcribed with random hexamers. TCRdb re-called the immunoSEQ multiplex PCR reads through MiXCR, storing one row per CDR3 protein. The sample holds 300,000 or so distinct CDR3 sequences, 90% to 95% seen once. Input material: CD4+ T cells from PBMCs. The source of these receptors is a human donor with multiple sclerosis.

V and J are TRBV6-1 and TRBJ2-7, with 7 bases matching TRBD1. Germline V CDR1 and CDR2: MNHNS, SASEGT. CDR3 size: 17 residues. V shed 1 base and J 0 bases; nucleotides not matched to a gene: 9. CDR3 protein: CASSEVGRGTISYEQYF. The CDR3 nucleotides are TGTGCCAGCAGTGAAGTGGGCAGGGGGACCATCTCCTACGAGCAGTACTTC.

This chain joins TRBV29-1 and TRBJ2-1, with D perhaps TRBD2 (6 bases). CDR3 size: 16 residues. Per the germline V gene, CDR1 is SQVTM and CDR2 is ANQGSEA. V lost 1 base and J 1 base, leaving 14 bases between the germline ends. In DNA, the CDR3 is TGCAGCGTTGAAGGGTCCGGGGGTATTTCCTACAATGAGCAGTTCTTC. Translation: CSVEGSGGISYNEQFF.

V usage is TRBV6-2 or TRBV6-3 and J usage is TRBJ1-2; 8 bases align to TRBD1. V lost 2 bases, J lost 0 bases, and 8 bases stayed unmatched. The germline V gene encodes CDR1 MNHEY and CDR2 SVGEGT. This CDR3 contains 17 residues. The CDR3 region is CASSYATTGEANYGYTF. The CDR3 DNA sequence: TGTGCCAGCAGTTACGCAACGACAGGGGAAGCTAACTATGGCTACACCTTC.

V usage is TRBV19 and J usage is TRBJ2-1, with no clear D. The CDR3 is 14 residues long. Germline assignment: CDR1 LNHDA and CDR2 SQIVND (reference sequence). V was pared by 6 bases and J by 5 bases, with 14 bases between. CDR3 region: CASSRAGSNNEQFF. In nucleotides, the CDR3 is TGTGCCAGTAGCCGAGCCGGATCTAACAATGAGCAGTTCTTC.

The chain uses TRBV7-3 and TRBJ2-7, with TRBD2 as a possible D gene (6 bases). V was clipped by 6 bases and J by 7 bases, with 22 bases between them. From germline, CDR1 is SGHTA and CDR2 FQGTGA. CDR3 length: 15 amino acids. Written as DNA, the CDR3 is TGTGCCAGCAGTCCCACCGGGACCACCGCGGGGGAGCAGTACTTC. The encoded protein is CASSPTGTTAGEQYF.

The chain employs TRBV2 and TRBJ2-5; D unresolved. Germline-derived CDR1 and CDR2 are SNHLY and FYNNEI. This CDR3 has 14 amino acids. V lost 6 bases, J lost 1 base, and 12 bases lay in between. CDR3 residues: CASSLRRRQETQYF. CDR3 nucleotides: TGTGCCAGCAGCCTTAGACGCCGCCAAGAGACCCAGTACTTC.

This clonotype was detected only a few times. This CDR3 reads CASLSGNTIYF. CDR3 DNA sequence: TGTGCCAGCCTTTCCGGAAACACCATATATTTT. J is TRBJ1-3 and V is TRBV28; no clear D. This CDR3 has 11 amino acids. The V gene's germline CDR1 is MDHEN and CDR2 SYDVKM. Trimming left V 8 bases short and J 4 bases short, with 6 bases between.

The CDR3, as DNA: TGTGCCTGGATGGTTAACGGACTAGCGGGAGTAAACGAGCAGTACTTC. It encodes CAWMVNGLAGVNEQYF. The gene calls are TRBV30 and TRBJ2-7, with 13 nucleotides matching TRBD2. Germline assignment: CDR1 GTSNPN and CDR2 SVGIG (reference sequence). With 4 bases clipped from V and 5 bases from J, the junction kept 11 bases outside the gene matches. The length of the CDR3 is 16 residues.

The V call is TRBV12-3 or TRBV12-4, the J call TRBJ1-1, with D possibly being TRBD1 (6 bases). Trimming cost V 7 bases and J 4 bases, with 10 bases left between them. The length of the CDR3 is 12 residues. The CDR3 protein is CASTPRGTEAFF. The CDR3 nucleotides read TGTGCCAGCACCCCCAGGGGCACTGAAGCTTTCTTT.